These 13 T cell receptor beta chains originate from one sample sequenced in a study of PD-1 blockade in classical Hodgkin lymphoma. Profiling relied on immunoSEQ multiplex PCR, and the TCRdb table lists in-frame clones only, not all of them. The profile shows about 27,000 clones, 80% to 90% of them singletons. Every one of the patients relapsed after autologous stem cell transplantation (brentuximab vedotin exposure was variable). CD8+ T cell isolation from thawed PBMCs was performed by magnetic negative selection. The sample here was CD8+ T cells from blood, taken at baseline. Source of these receptors: a human donor with classical Hodgkin lymphoma.

The chain links TRBV27 to TRBJ2-3, with 9 bases aligning to TRBD2. Per germline, CDR1 MNHEY and CDR2 SMNVEV (reference sequence). With V trimmed by 2 bases and J by 4 bases, 7 bases remained unmatched. The CDR3 length is 16 residues. In DNA form, the CDR3 reads TGTGCCAGCAGTTTAAGGCGCGGGAGGGATGCAGATACGCAGTATTTT. The encoded protein is CASSLRRGRDADTQYF.

The J gene is TRBJ1-1, the V gene TRBV10-2; D unresolved. CDR3 size: 11 residues. The germline V and J ends were trimmed by 5 bases and 7 bases, with 8 bases remaining between them. The germline gives CDR1 WSHSY, CDR2 SAAADI. CDR3 coding DNA: TGCGCCAGCAGTCCTGGGCATGAAGCTTTCTTT. Its protein is CASSPGHEAFF.

V gene TRBV7-8 combines with J gene TRBJ2-7; 9 bases agree with TRBD1. With 4 bases clipped from V and 2 bases from J, the junction kept 15 bases outside the gene matches. CDR3 length equals 18 residues. Germline assignment: CDR1 SGHVS and CDR2 FQNEAQ. The CDR3 DNA reads as TGTGCCAGCAGCTCCCCCGGGACAGGGCCCTACTCCCCCTACGAGCAGTACTTC. It codes for CASSSPGTGPYSPYEQYF.

The chain links TRBV28 to TRBJ2-5; possible D gene TRBD2, 5 bases. Germline CDR1 MDHEN, CDR2 SYDVKM. V was cut by 7 bases and J by 2 bases, with 14 bases left in between. The CDR3 extends over 14 amino acids. CDR3 nucleotide sequence: TGTGCCAGCACAGGAGGAATAGGGCAAGAGACCCAGTACTTC. Amino acids: CASTGGIGQETQYF. The full variable domain, with the rest looked up from reference TRBV28 and TRBJ2-5, is DVKVTQSSRYLVKRTGEKVFLECVQDMDHENMFWYRQDPGLGLRLIYFSYDVKMKEKGDIPEGYSVSREKKERFSLILESASTNQTSMYLCASTGGIGQETQYFGPGTRLLVL.

Details on this clone: Germline and junction disagree at one end, which may indicate a read error. The chain has TRBV4-1 and TRBJ2-7; D gene unclear. CDR1 is MGHRA and CDR2 is YSYEKL in the germline V gene. The CDR3 length is 15 residues. The chain's CDR3 is CASSRTLVYSDEQYF. DNA for the CDR3: TGCGCCAGCAGCCGCACCCTAGTTTACTCCGACGAGCAGTACTTC.

This chain uses TRBV27 with TRBJ2-7; D unresolved. V lost 2 bases to trimming and J lost 2 bases, with 7 bases between them. Germline V gene lookup returns CDR1 MNHEY and CDR2 SMNVEV (reference sequence). The CDR3 consists of 13 residues. The CDR3 DNA sequence: TGTGCCAGCAGTTTAGGTATCGCCTACGAGCAGTACTTC. Its protein is CASSLGIAYEQYF.

The chain employs TRBV28 and TRBJ1-1, with a possible D match to TRBD1 (6 bases). This CDR3 has 12 amino acids. V lost 4 bases and J 6 bases, leaving 9 bases between the germline ends. In germline, CDR1 is MDHEN, CDR2 SYDVKM. CDR3 bases: TGTGCCAGCAGTTCCAGACAGGCTGAAGCTTTCTTT. The encoded protein is CASSSRQAEAFF.

The chain couples TRBV9 to TRBJ1-1; 8 bases align to TRBD1. V was clipped by 0 bases and J by 1 base; unmatched bases: 8. CDR1 is SGDLS, CDR2 YYNGEE, per germline. The CDR3 contains 17 residues. The CDR3 loop is CASSVEDREGKNTEAFF. In DNA, the CDR3 is TGTGCCAGCAGCGTAGAGGACAGGGAGGGGAAGAACACTGAAGCTTTCTTT.

The chain couples TRBV27 to TRBJ2-5, with 11 nucleotides matching TRBD2. Unmatched junction bases numbered 6, after V lost 5 bases and J lost 4 bases. The CDR3 contains 15 residues. The germline CDR1 and CDR2 sequences are MNHEY and SMNVEV (reference sequence). Here the CDR3 reads CASSPASGRTETQYF. CDR3 nucleotides: TGTGCCAGCAGTCCCGCTAGCGGGAGGACAGAGACCCAGTACTTC.

J is TRBJ2-1 and V is TRBV7-8, with 7 bases fitting TRBD1. The length of the CDR3 is 15 residues. V lost 5 bases to trimming and J lost 2 bases; unmatched junction nucleotides: 6. Germline-derived CDR1 and CDR2 are SGHVS and FQNEAQ. This CDR3 reads CASSPRRGPYNEQFF. The CDR3 region has the DNA TGTGCCAGCAGCCCCAGAAGGGGGCCCTACAATGAGCAGTTCTTC.

Only one count was recorded for this clone. This chain joins TRBV11-2 and TRBJ2-7, with D unclear. This CDR3 contains 13 residues. Trimming shortened V by 1 base and J by 1 base, and 5 bases separated the two germline ends. Per the germline V gene, CDR1 is SGHAT and CDR2 is FQNNGV. CDR3 loop: CASSLGGSYEQYF. CDR3 DNA: TGTGCCAGCAGCTTAGGGGGTTCCTACGAGCAGTACTTC.

In nucleotides, the CDR3 is TGTGCCAGCAGCTTAGACAATGAGCAGTTCTTC. Translation gives CASSLDNEQFF. The rearrangement links TRBV7-9 to TRBJ2-1; D unclear. V lost 1 base and J lost 5, with 0 bases in between. This CDR3 region has 11 residues. Germline-derived CDR1 and CDR2 are SEHNR and FQNEAQ (reference sequence).

The chain joins TRBV13 to TRBJ2-7; D gene uncertain. Germline V gives CDR1 PRHDT, CDR2 FYEKMQ (reference sequence). CDR3 size: 10 residues. CDR3 nucleotides: TGTCCACTTTACGGCGACGAGCAGTACTTC. Protein: CPLYGDEQYF.